This record concerns one TCR beta chain sequence. In the authors' workflow: Amplification of reference gene primers was used by the study to estimate nucleated cell counts. Assay used: immunoSEQ multiplex PCR; TCRdb lists only in-frame clones, some missing. The V and J calls and clone size are taken from that table; D and trimming were inferred from the DNA. The sample yields about 400,000 clones, 70% to 90% seen once. The CDR3 is made up of 13 amino acids. V dropped 6 bases and J dropped 7; count of bases not matched to a gene: 12. Germline values: CDR1 SQVTM, CDR2 ANQGSEA. The data were taken from a study of blood T cell repertoires in COVID-19. Study summary: Acute and convalescent COVID-19 samples came from the United States, Italy and Spain. PBMCs, B-cell-depleted T cells, or T cells provided the cDNA or gDNA that made up the material.

This sequence joins TRBV29-1 and TRBJ2-7; 7 bases map to TRBD2. The sequence derives from a human donor in a cohort sampled during active COVID-19. The sequenced sample consisted of peripheral blood. CDR3 region: CSVANQPRGEQYF. Here the CDR3 DNA reads TGCAGCGTGGCCAATCAGCCGCGGGGGGAGCAGTACTTC.